A single sample gave rise to the 10 T cell receptor beta chains below, sequenced in a study of shared clonotypes between healthy human individuals. Method: immunoSEQ multiplex PCR; TCRdb's copy keeps in-frame clones and lacks some. The data hold about 1 million clones, with 65% to 75% observed a single time. Sequencing was done on a sample of memory CD4+ T cells sorted from blood. Subset specified: CD45RA-negative fraction. These receptors originate from a man younger than 35 in good health.

The chain recombines TRBV9 with TRBJ2-1, with D maybe TRBD2 (5 bases). CDR3 length: 15 amino acids. V was cut by 4 bases and J by 0 bases, with 11 bases left in between. Looked up from germline, CDR1 is SGDLS and CDR2 is YYNGEE. Written as DNA, the CDR3 is TGTGCCAGCAGCCCCGGACTCAGCTCCTACAATGAGCAGTTCTTC. The encoded protein is CASSPGLSSYNEQFF.

The CDR3 coding sequence is TGTGCCAGCAGCTTAGGACAGGGGGGAGCTAACTATGGCTACACCTTC. Its protein is CASSLGQGGANYGYTF. This rearrangement joins TRBV7-9 to TRBJ1-2; 9 nucleotides agree with TRBD1. CDR1 and CDR2 from the germline V gene are SEHNR and FQNEAQ (reference sequence). The V segment lost 1 base and the J segment 0 bases; nucleotides outside the gene matches: 3. The CDR3 runs to 16 residues.

V is TRBV7-9 and J is TRBJ2-3, with 9 bases identical to TRBD2. Germline V gene sequence: CDR1 SEHNR, CDR2 FQNEAQ (reference sequence). V dropped 5 bases and J dropped 5; count of bases not matched to a gene: 11. The CDR3 consists of 16 residues. This CDR3 reads CASSPSSGTWGDTQYF. For the CDR3, the DNA is TGTGCCAGCAGCCCCTCTAGCGGGACCTGGGGAGATACGCAGTATTTT.

This chain links TRBV29-1 with TRBJ2-7, with TRBD1 matching over 9 bases. V lost 7 bases, J lost 2 bases, and 9 bases stayed unmatched. The CDR3 has 14 residues. Germline V CDR1 and CDR2: SQVTM, ANQGSEA. CDR3 nucleotides: TGCAGCGCGAGCTCGGGACAGGGAACCTACGAGCAGTACTTC. Protein: CSASSGQGTYEQYF.

The rearrangement uses TRBV5-1 and TRBJ1-1; D gene ambiguous. Germline lookup yields CDR1 SGHRS and CDR2 YFSETQ. Trimming removed 4 bases at V and 0 bases at J, with 10 bases between. The CDR3 consists of 14 residues. The CDR3 DNA follows: TGCGCCAGCAGCCCCGTGGGGATGAACACTGAAGCTTTCTTT. This translates into CASSPVGMNTEAFF.

The chain employs TRBV28 and TRBJ2-7; 7 nucleotides match TRBD1. Unmatched junction bases numbered 7, after V lost 6 bases and J lost 2 bases. Germline V gives CDR1 MDHEN, CDR2 SYDVKM. The length of the CDR3 is 14 residues. The CDR3 coding sequence is TGTGCCAGCAGACTTTACAGGGGTCCCTACGAGCAGTACTTC. Its protein is CASRLYRGPYEQYF.

The rearrangement links TRBV6-6 to TRBJ1-4; 7 bases align to TRBD1. CDR3 length: 14 residues. The V gene's germline CDR1 is MNHNY and CDR2 SVGAGI (reference sequence). V trimming: 8 bases; J trimming: 5 bases; junction bases outside the gene matches: 8. The CDR3 DNA sequence: TGTGCCAGCTTCCTAGGGGGCGGCAATGAAAAACTGTTTTTT. It encodes CASFLGGGNEKLFF.

This clone has only one observation. The rearrangement links TRBV10-3 to TRBJ1-4, with D possibly TRBD1 on 6 matching bases. V was cut by 0 bases and J by 3 bases, with 11 bases left in between. The CDR3 spans 16 residues. CDR1 is ENHRY, CDR2 SYGVKD, per germline. The DNA for the CDR3 is TGTGCCATCAGTGAGTCCTCAGGGGTACCTAATGAAAAACTGTTTTTT. Protein product: CAISESSGVPNEKLFF.

The gene calls are TRBV5-1 and TRBJ1-6; D is ambiguous. This CDR3 has 15 amino acids. V lost 0 bases and J 6 bases, leaving 10 bases between the germline ends. In germline, CDR1 is SGHRS, CDR2 YFSETQ. The DNA of the CDR3 is TGCGCCAGCAGCTTGGTGGAGAACGCTAATTCACCCCTCCACTTT. This codes for CASSLVENANSPLHF.

This clone was detected once. This chain links TRBV5-1 with TRBJ2-7; 13 bases map to TRBD2. Trimming cost V 5 bases and J 4 bases; bases outside gene matches: 12. The V gene's germline CDR1 is SGHRS and CDR2 YFSETQ. The CDR3 length is 17 residues. CDR3 region: CASRGGPGTSGIYEQYF. The DNA of the CDR3 is TGCGCCAGCAGAGGGGGCCCCGGGACTAGCGGGATTTACGAGCAGTACTTC.